These 2 T cell receptor beta chains were all obtained from the same sample, sequenced in a study of T cell responses to AZD1222 COVID-19 vaccine. The data were produced by immunoSEQ multiplex PCR, yet TCRdb's version contains in-frame clones alone and is incomplete. The repertoire holds 130,000 to 150,000 clones, with approximately 88% as singletons. Sample: peripheral blood, taken on day 0 of AZD1222 vaccination. The receptors derive from an adult in good health.

The chain couples TRBV15 to TRBJ2-7; possibly TRBD2 for D (6 bases). Trimming shortened V by 0 bases and J by 6 bases, and 15 bases separated the two germline ends. The length of the CDR3 is 15 residues. Per the germline V gene, CDR1 is LNHNV and CDR2 is YYDKDF (reference sequence). CDR3 residues: CATSRDGGMYGEQYF. The CDR3 DNA reads as TGTGCCACCAGCAGAGATGGCGGGATGTATGGCGAGCAGTACTTC. The complete variable domain, with remaining parts taken from reference TRBV15 and TRBJ2-7, reads DAMVIQNPRYQVTQFGKPVTLSCSQTLNHNVMYWYQQKSSQAPKLLFHYYDKDFNNEADTPDNFQSRRPNTSFCFLDIRSPGLGDTAMYLCATSRDGGMYGEQYFGPGTRLTVT.

This clone was counted only a few times. V usage is TRBV28 and J usage is TRBJ2-1; possible D gene TRBD1, 6 bases. CDR3 length: 12 residues. Germline V CDR1 and CDR2: MDHEN, SYDVKM. V was clipped by 2 bases and J by 10 bases, with 9 bases between them. The CDR3 sequence is CASSLRGTEQFF. The CDR3 DNA reads TGTGCCAGCAGTTTAAGGGGGACGGAGCAGTTCTTC.